The subject of this entry is one TCR beta chain. Its antigen is not identified. The CDR3 spans 15 residues. J was trimmed by 3 bases and V by 6 bases; bases with no gene match: 9. Germline V gene sequence: CDR1 ENHRY, CDR2 SYGVKD. The source of the sample is a study of cytomegalovirus exposure and HLA in healthy donors. The PCR employed 60 Vbeta primers together with 13 Jbeta primers. The table came from immunoSEQ multiplex PCR; TCRdb's copy has only in-frame clones and leaves some out. The sample carries 150,000 to 200,000 clones, about four fifths recorded once. The study's findings and limits: The majority of CMV-associated TCR beta chains were reported as apparently HLA-restricted in a later analysis. Most TCR beta V segments were productive about 90% or about 30% of the time in an earlier analysis.

Everyone who donated was a healthy bone marrow donor. The rearrangement uses TRBV10-3 and TRBJ2-3, with TRBD2 matching 7 bases. The source material was PBMCs. The TCR sequence derives from a middle-aged woman in good health and CMV-seronegative. Here the CDR3 reads CAISSGTGATDTQYF. The DNA for the CDR3 is TGTGCCATCAGCAGCGGGACCGGGGCGACAGATACGCAGTATTTT.